This entry concerns a single TCR beta chain. In germline, CDR1 is PRHDT, CDR2 FYEKMQ (reference sequence). Trimming removed 1 base from V and 4 bases from J; junction bases left unmatched: 7. CDR3 length equals 15 residues. In Cohort 3, a recovered donor had either two negative PCRs, clearance, or symptom resolution. This sample stems from a study of blood T cell repertoires in COVID-19. For the study at large: Whether acute or convalescent, the COVID-19 samples came from the United States, Italy and Spain.

Measured with immunoSEQ multiplex PCR; TCRdb has only the in-frame clones, and not every one. The sample gives under 350,000 clones, more than 75% of which show up once; 3.5% to 5% is in the top ten. The source material was PBMCs or T cells enriched from blood (not recorded which). The rearrangement links TRBV13 to TRBJ2-7; TRBD1 matches at 7 bases. This clonotype originated in a young man who had recovered from COVID-19. DNA for the CDR3: TGTGCCAGCAGCTTAGTCGGGCAGGGGGTATACGAGCAGTACTTC. The encoded protein is CASSLVGQGVYEQYF.